This TCR beta chain was recovered during a study of cytomegalovirus exposure and HLA in healthy donors (dated 2017 in TCRdb). Concerning the study at large: According to a later analysis, one platform produced both the roughly 110 validation repertoires and the 666 repertoires of the first cohort. Along with the approximately 650-subject first cohort, a separate validation cohort of approximately 110 different subjects was used. The study was designed to test whether signatures of past pathogen exposure could be identified by cataloging public T cell receptors. High-throughput TCR immunosequencing, statistical association of individual TCRs with disease status, and machine learning were combined to predict cytomegalovirus infection status.

Comments on this clone: Its cognate antigen has yet to be identified. No quality values exist for individual bases; no much larger clone is one base distant.

Library prep was done by the immunoSEQ multiplex PCR assay. For the original study's pipeline: To diagnose cytomegalovirus status from the catalog of TCR beta chain sequences, a statistical classification framework was built. In its TCRdb copy, this immuneACCESS table keeps in-frame sequences only and misses some clones. Where compared with another copy, unresolved V genes explain less than half of these, and the others have no known cause. The DNA gave D and trimming, while V, J and clone size come from that table. The sample records over 85,000 clones, around 90% of which are singletons. 1.5% to 2% of the sample rests with the top ten. The donors belonged to the validation cohort of 120 subjects, which was separate from the roughly 670-subject first cohort. V is reduced by 4 bases and J by 5 bases, leaving a spacing of 22 bases between them. From a lookup of the germline V gene, CDR1 and CDR2 are SGHRS and YFSETQ. The CDR3, from cysteine to phenylalanine, totals 17 residues. Only the CDR3 DNA stays, 51 bases, in frame from base 1.

Beyond this particular receptor, the publication reports: It was suggested by the authors that the approach could potentially be generalized to other disease states and immunological phenotypes. In a later analysis, TCRs clustered in the first cohort were found to also tend to co-occur in the roughly 120 validation repertoires, with approximately 95% of cluster scores above 0. A few of the identified cytomegalovirus-associated TCR beta chains were confirmed in vitro to be specific for cytomegalovirus antigens. The classifier was reported to diagnose cytomegalovirus status with high specificity and sensitivity in both the original and validation cohorts. All 120 or so repertoires were used to score co-occurrence in the validation cohort in a later analysis, because that analysis had no HLA typing for the cohort. In the study, approximately 160 TCR beta chains were listed as associated with cytomegalovirus. Across donors, most TCR sequences were observed very rarely, whereas some public TCRs were present in many individuals.

The chain couples TRBV5-1 to TRBJ2-1, with TRBD2 as a weak D call on 6 bases. This receptor was obtained from a woman younger than 30 in good health and CMV-seronegative. Input material: PBMCs. Read as DNA, the sequence is TGCGCCAGCAGCGCGGGGACCGGGACTTCAACAAACAATGAGCAGTTCTTC. Its amino acids are CASSAGTGTSTNNEQFF. The entire variable domain, with the stretches around the CDR3 drawn from the reference TRBV5-1 and TRBJ2-1 proteins, is KAGVTQTPRYLIKTRGQQVTLSCSPISGHRSVSWYQQTPGQGLQFLFEYFSETQRNKGNFPGRFSGRQFSNSRSEMNVSTLELGDSALYLCASSAGTGTSTNNEQFFGPGTRLTVL.